The clone carrying this TCR beta chain showed up just a few times. Its antigen is still unknown. The treatment: roughly 10-day PBMC culture with coronavirus spike peptide pools or control peptides (ViraFEST assay). Expanded clonotypes were found by TCR sequencing after peptide-pool stimulation (ViraFEST). Scientists ran DNA taken from cultured CD4+ T cells through the Oncomine TCR Beta short-read assay for sequencing. TCRdb re-derived calls from the PCR reads in MiXCR, one entry per CDR3 protein. Of 12,000 or so distinct CDR3 sequences in the sample, approximately 52% were seen once. The CDR3 runs to 12 residues. V shed 3 bases and J 11 bases; nucleotides not matched to a gene: 7. The germline CDR1 and CDR2 sequences are DFQATT and SNEGSKA (reference sequence). The data are from a study of vaccination and CD4 T cells after COVID-19. Study-level findings and limits: Convalescent patients gained a median about 90% of their reactive clones only post-vaccination. Median SARS-CoV-2-reactive clonotypes rose from roughly 22 to 38, not significantly.

The chain joins TRBV20-1 to TRBJ1-1; TRBD1 aligns across 9 bases. This TCR was recovered from a human donor who had recovered from COVID-19. The sample was CD4+ T cells from blood, cultured in vitro. CDR3 nucleotide sequence: TGCAGTGCTAGGGGACAGGGAGTCGCGGCTTTCTTT. Its protein is CSARGQGVAAFF.